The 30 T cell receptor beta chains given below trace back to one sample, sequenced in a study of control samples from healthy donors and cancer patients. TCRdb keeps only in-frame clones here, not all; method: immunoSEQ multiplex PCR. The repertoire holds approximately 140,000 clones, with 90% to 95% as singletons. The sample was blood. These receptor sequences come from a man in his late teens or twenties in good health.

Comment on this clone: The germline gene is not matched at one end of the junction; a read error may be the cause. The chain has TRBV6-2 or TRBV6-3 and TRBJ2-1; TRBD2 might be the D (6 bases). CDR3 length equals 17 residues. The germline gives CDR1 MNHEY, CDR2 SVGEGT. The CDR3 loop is CASTPAGSARQELPRIF. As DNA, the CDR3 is TGTGCCAGCACCCCAGCGGGCTCCGCGCGTCAGGAGTTGCCCAGGATCTTC.

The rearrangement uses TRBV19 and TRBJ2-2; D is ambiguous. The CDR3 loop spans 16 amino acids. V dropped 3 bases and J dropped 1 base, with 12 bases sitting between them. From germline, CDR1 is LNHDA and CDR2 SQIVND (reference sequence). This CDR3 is CASSMIRTENTGELFF. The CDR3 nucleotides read TGTGCCAGTAGTATGATCCGGACCGAGAACACCGGGGAGCTGTTTTTT.

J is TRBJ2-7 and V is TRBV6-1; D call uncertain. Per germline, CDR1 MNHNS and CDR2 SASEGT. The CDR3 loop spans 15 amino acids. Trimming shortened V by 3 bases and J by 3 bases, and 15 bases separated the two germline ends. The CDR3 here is CASSDRAPQYYEQYF. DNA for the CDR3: TGTGCCAGCAGTGATCGGGCCCCGCAATACTACGAGCAGTACTTC.

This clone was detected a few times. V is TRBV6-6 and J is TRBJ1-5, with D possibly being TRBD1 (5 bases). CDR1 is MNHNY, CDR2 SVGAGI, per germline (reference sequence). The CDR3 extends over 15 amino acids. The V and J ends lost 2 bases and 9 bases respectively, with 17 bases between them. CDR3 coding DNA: TGTGCCAGCAGTTACGAAGTAACCCAGAGGGGGCCCCAGCATTTT. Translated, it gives CASSYEVTQRGPQHF.

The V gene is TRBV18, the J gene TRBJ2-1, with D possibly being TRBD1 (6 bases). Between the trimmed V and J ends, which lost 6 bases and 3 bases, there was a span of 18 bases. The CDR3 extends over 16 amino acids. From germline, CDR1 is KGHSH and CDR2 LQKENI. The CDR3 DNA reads TGTGCCAGCTCCCCGGGACATGGCAGGGACTACAATGAGCAGTTCTTC. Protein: CASSPGHGRDYNEQFF.

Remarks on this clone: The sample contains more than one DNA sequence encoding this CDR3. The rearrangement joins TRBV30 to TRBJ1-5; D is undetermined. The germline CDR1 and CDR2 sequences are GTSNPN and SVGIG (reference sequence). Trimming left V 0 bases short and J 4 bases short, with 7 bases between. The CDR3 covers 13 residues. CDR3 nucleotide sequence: TGTGCCTGGAGTGTGGGAGGGAATCAGCCCCAGCATTTT. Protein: CAWSVGGNQPQHF.

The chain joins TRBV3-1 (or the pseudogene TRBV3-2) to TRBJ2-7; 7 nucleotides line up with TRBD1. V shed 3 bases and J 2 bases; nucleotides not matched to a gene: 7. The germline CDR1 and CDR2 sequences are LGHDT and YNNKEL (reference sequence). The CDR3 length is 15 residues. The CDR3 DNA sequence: TGTGCCAGCAGCCATGAAACGGGACAGACCTACGAGCAGTACTTC. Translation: CASSHETGQTYEQYF.

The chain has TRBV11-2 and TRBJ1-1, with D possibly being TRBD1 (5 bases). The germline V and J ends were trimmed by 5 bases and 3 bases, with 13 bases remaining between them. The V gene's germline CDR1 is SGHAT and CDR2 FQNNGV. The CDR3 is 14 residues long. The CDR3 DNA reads TGTGCCAGCAGCATCTACAGGAGCCACACTGAAGCTTTCTTT. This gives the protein CASSIYRSHTEAFF. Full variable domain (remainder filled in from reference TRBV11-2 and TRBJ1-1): EAGVAQSPRYKIIEKRQSVAFWCNPISGHATLYWYQQILGQGPKLLIQFQNNGVVDDSQLPKDRFSAERLKGVDSTLKIQPAKLEDSAVYLCASSIYRSHTEAFFGQGTRLTVV.

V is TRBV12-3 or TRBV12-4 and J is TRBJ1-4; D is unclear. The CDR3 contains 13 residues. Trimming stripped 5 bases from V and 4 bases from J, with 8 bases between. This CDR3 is CASSPRGNEKLFF. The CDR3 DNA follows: TGTGCCAGCAGTCCACGGGGTAATGAAAAACTGTTTTTT.

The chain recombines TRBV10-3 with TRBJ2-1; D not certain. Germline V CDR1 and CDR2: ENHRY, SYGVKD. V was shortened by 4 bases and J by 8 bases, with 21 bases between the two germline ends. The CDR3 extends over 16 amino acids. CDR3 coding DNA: TGTGCCATCAGTGTTATGGGGTTAGGTGGTGGCTATGAGCAGTTCTTC. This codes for CAISVMGLGGGYEQFF.

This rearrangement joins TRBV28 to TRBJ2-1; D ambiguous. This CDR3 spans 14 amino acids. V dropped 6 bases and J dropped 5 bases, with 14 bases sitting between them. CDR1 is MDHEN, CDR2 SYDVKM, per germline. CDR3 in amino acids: CASSAPPQDNEQFF. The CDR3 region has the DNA TGTGCCAGCAGCGCTCCCCCTCAGGACAATGAGCAGTTCTTC.

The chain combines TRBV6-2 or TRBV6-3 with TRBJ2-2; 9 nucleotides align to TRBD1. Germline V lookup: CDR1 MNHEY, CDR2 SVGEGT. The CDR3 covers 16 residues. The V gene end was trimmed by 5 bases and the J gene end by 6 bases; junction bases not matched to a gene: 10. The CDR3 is CASSLRDREIPGELFF. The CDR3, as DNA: TGTGCCAGCAGTCTCCGGGACAGGGAGATTCCCGGGGAGCTGTTTTTT.

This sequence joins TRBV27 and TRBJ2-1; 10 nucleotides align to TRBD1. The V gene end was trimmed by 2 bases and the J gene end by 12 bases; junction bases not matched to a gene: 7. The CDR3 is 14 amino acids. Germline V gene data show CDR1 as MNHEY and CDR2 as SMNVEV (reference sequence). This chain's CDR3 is CASSLGQGVQGQFF. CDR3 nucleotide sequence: TGTGCCAGCAGTTTAGGACAGGGGGTGCAAGGGCAGTTCTTC.

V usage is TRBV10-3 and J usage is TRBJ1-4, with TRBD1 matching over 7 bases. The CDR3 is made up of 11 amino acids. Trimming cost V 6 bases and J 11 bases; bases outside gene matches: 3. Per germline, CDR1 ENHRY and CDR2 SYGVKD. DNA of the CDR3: TGTGCCATCAGCGTACAGGGGAAACTGTTTTTT. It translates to CAISVQGKLFF.

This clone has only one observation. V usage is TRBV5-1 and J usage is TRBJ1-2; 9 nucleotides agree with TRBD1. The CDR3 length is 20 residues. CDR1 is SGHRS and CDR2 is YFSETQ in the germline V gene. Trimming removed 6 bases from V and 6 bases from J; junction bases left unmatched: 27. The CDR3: CASTPTEVGTGPSRVDGYTF. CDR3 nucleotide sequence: TGCGCCAGCACCCCGACAGAGGTTGGGACAGGGCCTTCAAGAGTAGATGGCTACACCTTC.

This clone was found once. CDR3 residues: CSVESGRGRDGYTF. CDR3 coding DNA: TGCAGCGTTGAATCGGGCAGGGGGCGCGATGGCTACACCTTC. The chain has TRBV29-1 and TRBJ1-2, with TRBD1 matching over 8 bases. This CDR3 has 14 amino acids. The germline gives CDR1 SQVTM, CDR2 ANQGSEA. Losses at the gene ends were 2 bases for V and 6 bases for J; bases not matched to a gene: 8.

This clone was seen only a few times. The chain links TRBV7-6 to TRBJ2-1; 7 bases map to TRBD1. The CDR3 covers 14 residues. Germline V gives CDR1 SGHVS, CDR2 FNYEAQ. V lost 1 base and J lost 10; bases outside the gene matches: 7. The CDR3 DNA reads TGTGCCAGCAGCTTAGACTTACAGGGGTACGAGCAGTTCTTC. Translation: CASSLDLQGYEQFF.

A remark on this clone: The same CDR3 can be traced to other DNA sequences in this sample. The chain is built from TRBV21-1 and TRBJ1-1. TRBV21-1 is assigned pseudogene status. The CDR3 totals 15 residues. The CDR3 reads CASSTRRGLGGEAFF. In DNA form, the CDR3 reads TGTGCCAGCAGCACTAGACGGGGGCTGGGGGGTGAAGCTTTCTTT.

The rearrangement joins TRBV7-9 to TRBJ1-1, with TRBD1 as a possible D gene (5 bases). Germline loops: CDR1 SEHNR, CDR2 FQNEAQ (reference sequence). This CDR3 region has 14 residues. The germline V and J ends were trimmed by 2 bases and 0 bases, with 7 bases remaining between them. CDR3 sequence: CASSLRDLNTEAFF. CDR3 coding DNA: TGTGCCAGCAGCTTACGGGACCTGAACACTGAAGCTTTCTTT.

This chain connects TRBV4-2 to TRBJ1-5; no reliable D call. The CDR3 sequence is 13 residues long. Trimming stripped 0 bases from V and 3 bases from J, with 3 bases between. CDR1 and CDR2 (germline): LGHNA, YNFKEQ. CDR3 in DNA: TGTGCCAGCAGCCAAGAGAACAATCAGCCCCAGCATTTT. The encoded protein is CASSQENNQPQHF.

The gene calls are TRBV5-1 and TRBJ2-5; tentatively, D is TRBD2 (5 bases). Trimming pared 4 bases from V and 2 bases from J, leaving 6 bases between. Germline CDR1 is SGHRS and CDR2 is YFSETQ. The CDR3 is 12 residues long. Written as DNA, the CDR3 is TGCGCCAGCAGCAGGGAGCAAGAGACCCAGTACTTC. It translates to CASSREQETQYF. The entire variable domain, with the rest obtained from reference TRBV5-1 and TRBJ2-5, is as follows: KAGVTQTPRYLIKTRGQQVTLSCSPISGHRSVSWYQQTPGQGLQFLFEYFSETQRNKGNFPGRFSGRQFSNSRSEMNVSTLELGDSALYLCASSREQETQYFGPGTRLLVL.

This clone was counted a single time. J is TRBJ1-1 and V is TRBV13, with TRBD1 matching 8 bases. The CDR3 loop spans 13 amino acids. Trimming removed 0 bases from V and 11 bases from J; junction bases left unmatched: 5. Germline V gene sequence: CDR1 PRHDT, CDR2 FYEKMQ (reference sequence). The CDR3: CASSLGTGVGAFF. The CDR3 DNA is TGTGCCAGCAGCTTAGGGACAGGGGTTGGCGCTTTCTTT.

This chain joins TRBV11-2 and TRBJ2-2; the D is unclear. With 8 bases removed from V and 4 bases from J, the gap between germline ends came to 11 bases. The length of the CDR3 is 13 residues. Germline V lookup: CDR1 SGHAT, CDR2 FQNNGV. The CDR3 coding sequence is TGTGCCAGCGAGTCGGAGATCACCGGGGAGCTGTTTTTT. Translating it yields CASESEITGELFF. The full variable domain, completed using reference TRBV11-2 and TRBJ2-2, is EAGVAQSPRYKIIEKRQSVAFWCNPISGHATLYWYQQILGQGPKLLIQFQNNGVVDDSQLPKDRFSAERLKGVDSTLKIQPAKLEDSAVYLCASESEITGELFFGEGSRLTVL.

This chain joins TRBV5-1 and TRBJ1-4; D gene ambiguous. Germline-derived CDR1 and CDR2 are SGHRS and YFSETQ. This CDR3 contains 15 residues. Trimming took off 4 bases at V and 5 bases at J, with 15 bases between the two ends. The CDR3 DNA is TGCGCCAGCAGCCAAAAGAAGGGCCCAAATGAAAAACTGTTTTTT. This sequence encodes CASSQKKGPNEKLFF.

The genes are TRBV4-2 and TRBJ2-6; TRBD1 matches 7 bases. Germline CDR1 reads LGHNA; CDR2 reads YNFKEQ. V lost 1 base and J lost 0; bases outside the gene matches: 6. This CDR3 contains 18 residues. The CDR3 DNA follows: TGTGCCAGCAGCCAAGTAACAGGGGACCTCTCTGGGGCCAACGTCCTGACTTTC. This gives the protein CASSQVTGDLSGANVLTF.

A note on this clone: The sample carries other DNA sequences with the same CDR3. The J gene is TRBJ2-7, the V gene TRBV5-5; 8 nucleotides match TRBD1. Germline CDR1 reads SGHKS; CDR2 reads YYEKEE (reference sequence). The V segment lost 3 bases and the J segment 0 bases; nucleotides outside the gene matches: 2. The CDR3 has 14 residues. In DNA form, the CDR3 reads TGTGCCAGCAGCTCCAGGGGGCTCTCCTACGAGCAGTACTTC. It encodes CASSSRGLSYEQYF.

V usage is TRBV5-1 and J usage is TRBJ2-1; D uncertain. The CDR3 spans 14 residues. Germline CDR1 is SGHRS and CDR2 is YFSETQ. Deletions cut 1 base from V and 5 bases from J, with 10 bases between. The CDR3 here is CASSLLGPHNEQFF. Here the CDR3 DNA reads TGCGCCAGCAGCTTGTTAGGACCCCACAATGAGCAGTTCTTC. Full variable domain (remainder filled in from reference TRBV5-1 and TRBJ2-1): KAGVTQTPRYLIKTRGQQVTLSCSPISGHRSVSWYQQTPGQGLQFLFEYFSETQRNKGNFPGRFSGRQFSNSRSEMNVSTLELGDSALYLCASSLLGPHNEQFFGPGTRLTVL.

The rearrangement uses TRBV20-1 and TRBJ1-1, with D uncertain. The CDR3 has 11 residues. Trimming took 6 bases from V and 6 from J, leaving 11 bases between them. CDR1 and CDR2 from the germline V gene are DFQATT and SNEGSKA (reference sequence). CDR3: CSARGGAEAFF. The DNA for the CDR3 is TGCAGTGCCCGAGGCGGGGCTGAAGCTTTCTTT.

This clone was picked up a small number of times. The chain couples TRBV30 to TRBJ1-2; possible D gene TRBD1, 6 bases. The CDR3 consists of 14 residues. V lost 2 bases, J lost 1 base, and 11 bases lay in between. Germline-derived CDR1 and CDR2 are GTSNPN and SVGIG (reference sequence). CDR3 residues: CAWSNRANNYGYTF. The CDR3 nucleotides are TGTGCCTGGAGTAACAGGGCGAATAACTATGGCTACACCTTC.

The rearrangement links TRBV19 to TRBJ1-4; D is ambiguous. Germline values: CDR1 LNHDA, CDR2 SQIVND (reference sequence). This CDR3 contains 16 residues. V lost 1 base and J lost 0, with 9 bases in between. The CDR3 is CASSIAASATNEKLFF. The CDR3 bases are TGTGCCAGTAGTATAGCCGCAAGCGCAACTAATGAAAAACTGTTTTTT.